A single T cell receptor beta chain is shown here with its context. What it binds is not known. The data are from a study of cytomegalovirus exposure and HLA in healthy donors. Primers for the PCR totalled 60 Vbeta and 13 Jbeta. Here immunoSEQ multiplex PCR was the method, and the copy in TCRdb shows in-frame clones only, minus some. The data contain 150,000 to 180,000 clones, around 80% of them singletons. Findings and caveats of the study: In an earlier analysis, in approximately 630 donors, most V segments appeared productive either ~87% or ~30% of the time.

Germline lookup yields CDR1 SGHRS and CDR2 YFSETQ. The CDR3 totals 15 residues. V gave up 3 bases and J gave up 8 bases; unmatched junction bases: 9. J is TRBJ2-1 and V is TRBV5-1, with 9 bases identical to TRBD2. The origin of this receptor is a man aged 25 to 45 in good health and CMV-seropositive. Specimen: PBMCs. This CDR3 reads CASSWRASGTYEQFF. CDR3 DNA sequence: TGCGCCAGCAGCTGGAGGGCTAGCGGGACATATGAGCAGTTCTTC.